One sample yielded the 19 T cell receptor beta chains listed below, sequenced in a study of shared clonotypes between healthy human individuals. TCRdb's copy holds only in-frame clones and misses some; the assay was immunoSEQ multiplex PCR. The data show 1.6 million or so clones, approximately 98.5% seen once. Sequenced input: naive CD4+ T cells sorted from blood. Subset in this sample: CD45RA+ positively selected. Every receptor here comes from a young man in good health.

The CDR3 reads CASSQAPKGGGELFF. The CDR3 DNA reads as TGCGCCAGCAGCCAAGCCCCCAAGGGAGGCGGGGAGCTGTTTTTT. The chain carries TRBV4-1 and TRBJ2-2, with a possible D match to TRBD2 (6 bases). The length of the CDR3 is 15 residues. Per the germline V gene, CDR1 is MGHRA and CDR2 is YSYEKL. Trimming shortened V by 1 base and J by 7 bases, and 13 bases separated the two germline ends.

The chain recombines TRBV12-1 with TRBJ2-7. TRBV12-1 is annotated as a pseudogene. The CDR3 length is 12 residues. CDR3 loop: CASSFVDYEQYF. In DNA, the CDR3 is TGTGCCAGCAGCTTTGTTGACTACGAGCAGTACTTC.

V is TRBV7-6 and J is TRBJ2-7, with D unclear. Trimming took off 1 base at V and 2 bases at J, with 9 bases between the two ends. CDR3 length equals 14 residues. CDR1 is SGHVS and CDR2 is FNYEAQ in the germline V gene. CDR3 sequence: CASSLGSRTYEQYF. The CDR3 DNA is TGTGCCAGCAGCTTAGGGTCCAGGACCTACGAGCAGTACTTC.

The chain combines TRBV7-2 with TRBJ1-4; TRBD1 might be the D (6 bases). This CDR3 is built from 14 residues. The V gene lost 9 bases and the J gene lost 7 bases, with 18 bases spanning the gap. The V gene's germline CDR1 is SGHTA and CDR2 FQGNSA. CDR3 in amino acids: CASSQGPWVEKLFF. Written as DNA, the CDR3 is TGTGCCAGTTCTCAGGGGCCATGGGTTGAAAAACTGTTTTTT.

CDR3 nucleotide sequence: TGTGCCACCAGCACCTACCCTTCTGGGGCCAACGTCCTGACTTTC. This translates into CATSTYPSGANVLTF. The chain carries TRBV15 and TRBJ2-6, with D unresolved. The CDR3 has 15 amino acids. V was pared by 4 bases and J by 1 base, with 8 bases between. The germline V gene has CDR1 LNHNV and CDR2 YYDKDF (reference sequence).

V is TRBV9 and J is TRBJ2-2; 7 bases match TRBD1. Germline lookup yields CDR1 SGDLS and CDR2 YYNGEE. The CDR3 is 16 amino acids. J gave up 4 bases and V 3 bases, and 9 bases lay outside the gene matches. The CDR3 loop reads CASSDHRGSITGELFF. CDR3 nucleotides: TGTGCCAGCAGCGACCACAGGGGATCGATCACCGGGGAGCTGTTTTTT.

The chain employs TRBV7-6 and TRBJ2-3, with 10 positions matching TRBD2. With V trimmed by 2 bases and J by 13 bases, 12 bases remained unmatched. Germline V lookup: CDR1 SGHVS, CDR2 FNYEAQ. This CDR3 has 15 residues. CDR3 DNA: TGTGCCAGCAGCTTACTAGCGGGGGAAGTGCCCCAGGAGTATTTT. Translating gives CASSLLAGEVPQEYF.

The V and J genes are TRBV7-2 and TRBJ2-3, with 7 bases that match TRBD2. The CDR3 extends over 16 amino acids. Looked up from germline, CDR1 is SGHTA and CDR2 is FQGNSA. After removal of 5 bases from V and 2 bases from J, the junction contained 10 bases not matched to a gene. CDR3 in amino acids: CASSQPVGLNTDTQYF. CDR3 in DNA: TGTGCCAGCAGCCAACCGGTGGGACTAAACACAGATACGCAGTATTTT.

This chain links TRBV9 with TRBJ1-1, with TRBD1 matching 9 bases. The CDR3 totals 17 residues. V trimming: 4 bases; J trimming: 5 bases; junction bases outside the gene matches: 15. Germline CDR1 SGDLS, CDR2 YYNGEE. In DNA form, the CDR3 reads TGTGCCAGCAGCCCCGAGGGAGACAGGGGGATTCGTACTGAAGCTTTCTTT. The encoded protein is CASSPEGDRGIRTEAFF.

The genes are TRBV14 and TRBJ2-1; weak D call: TRBD1 (5 bases). The CDR3 totals 15 residues. CDR1 and CDR2 (germline): SGHDN, FVKESK. Trimming removed 1 base at V and 0 bases at J, with 7 bases between. The CDR3 loop reads CASSQAGLSYNEQFF. DNA of the CDR3: TGTGCCAGCAGCCAAGCAGGGCTCTCCTACAATGAGCAGTTCTTC.

This sequence joins TRBV5-1 and TRBJ2-7; D not certain. The germline V and J ends were trimmed by 0 bases and 7 bases, with 11 bases remaining between them. The germline V gene has CDR1 SGHRS and CDR2 YFSETQ. CDR3 length: 13 residues. CDR3 sequence: CASSLEPNREQYF. CDR3 nucleotide sequence: TGCGCCAGCAGCTTGGAACCAAACCGGGAGCAGTACTTC.

This clone was counted once. This sequence joins TRBV14 and TRBJ1-2; possibly TRBD1 for D (6 bases). V was clipped by 0 bases and J by 3 bases, with 14 bases between them. Germline-derived CDR1 and CDR2 are SGHDN and FVKESK. This CDR3 has 16 amino acids. CDR3 DNA sequence: TGTGCCAGCAGCCAAGACTGGGGGGCGCGGGACTATGGCTACACCTTC. This translates into CASSQDWGARDYGYTF.

The chain couples TRBV18 to TRBJ1-5; D is undetermined. Trimming removed 3 bases at V and 4 bases at J, with 13 bases between. The CDR3 spans 15 residues. The germline V gene encodes CDR1 KGHSH and CDR2 LQKENI. The CDR3 DNA sequence: TGTGCCAGCTCACCCCAGGCAGGCCCTAATCAGCCCCAGCATTTT. The encoded protein is CASSPQAGPNQPQHF. The full variable domain, its missing parts supplied by reference TRBV18 and TRBJ1-5, is NAGVMQNPRHLVRRRGQEARLRCSPMKGHSHVYWYRQLPEEGLKFMVYLQKENIIDESGMPKERFSAEFPKEGPSILRIQQVVRGDSAAYFCASSPQAGPNQPQHFGDGTRLSIL.

J is TRBJ2-1 and V is TRBV6-1, with 7 bases fitting TRBD2. The V and J ends lost 4 bases and 4 bases, in that order; junction bases with no gene match: 10. Germline V gene lookup returns CDR1 MNHNS and CDR2 SASEGT. The CDR3 has 16 residues. The CDR3 spells CASSATAGLQYNEQFF. CDR3 in DNA: TGTGCCAGCAGTGCTACAGCGGGGTTACAGTACAATGAGCAGTTCTTC.

The chain has TRBV18 and TRBJ2-7; D perhaps matches TRBD1 (6 bases). CDR1 and CDR2 from the germline V gene are KGHSH and LQKENI. The CDR3 has 15 amino acids. Trimming removed 1 base at V and 0 bases at J, with 10 bases between. Here the CDR3 DNA reads TGTGCCAGCTCACCACAACAGGGATACTCCTACGAGCAGTACTTC. This translates into CASSPQQGYSYEQYF.

In nucleotides, the CDR3 is TGTGCCAGCAGATCCCTCACTACCGGGACCATGCTGTCCAATGAGCAGTTCTTC. Protein sequence: CASRSLTTGTMLSNEQFF. The rearrangement joins TRBV27 to TRBJ2-1; either TRBD1 or TRBD2 may fit D (5 bases each). V shed 6 bases and J shed 6 bases, with 27 bases lying between them. The germline CDR1 and CDR2 sequences are MNHEY and SMNVEV (reference sequence). The CDR3 is 18 amino acids.

This chain joins TRBV7-2 and TRBJ2-7; D is unresolved. Germline values: CDR1 SGHTA, CDR2 FQGNSA. V was clipped by 2 bases and J by 1 base, with 6 bases between them. This CDR3 region has 13 residues. The CDR3 nucleotides read TGTGCCAGCAGCTTACACAGATCCTACGAGCAGTACTTC. Its translation: CASSLHRSYEQYF.

This chain uses TRBV9 with TRBJ2-1; 8 bases align to TRBD2. Germline CDR1 and CDR2: SGDLS and YYNGEE. This CDR3 has 16 residues. V trimming: 4 bases; J trimming: 5 bases; junction bases outside the gene matches: 11. CDR3 bases: TGTGCCAGCAGCTCCTCTTTTAGCGGGATACACAATGAGCAGTTCTTC. It codes for CASSSSFSGIHNEQFF.

This clone is a singleton in its sample. The CDR3 DNA sequence: TGCGCCAGCAGCCGAGGACGGACTGAAGCTTTCTTT. The encoded protein is CASSRGRTEAFF. The chain carries TRBV4-3 and TRBJ1-1; no clear D. CDR1 and CDR2 from the germline V gene are LGHNA and YSLEER. The CDR3 has 12 residues. The V end was cut by 4 bases, the J end by 5 bases, with 8 bases between.